What follows is one T cell receptor beta chain and its context. The V gene's germline CDR1 is LGHDT and CDR2 YNNKEL (reference sequence). The junction had 8 bases not matched to a gene; V was cut back by 4 bases and J by 6 bases. The CDR3 is 15 amino acids. Original handling: From reference gene primer amplification, estimates of nucleated cell counts were derived. Using immunoSEQ multiplex PCR, the repertoire was profiled, and TCRdb retains in-frame clones only, with some absent. D and trimming were read from the DNA, whereas the V and J calls and clone size are those reported in that table. The table includes about 130,000 clones, 79% detected once. The sample originates from a study of blood T cell repertoires in COVID-19. Overall study: Acute-phase and convalescent COVID-19 samples originated in the United States, Italy and Spain. The analysed material was cDNA or gDNA that came from T cells, B-cell-depleted T cells, or PBMCs.

The clonotype comes from a man in his forties or fifties with active or convalescent COVID-19. The specimen sequenced was peripheral blood. This rearrangement joins TRBV3-1 (or the pseudogene TRBV3-2) to TRBJ2-1; TRBD1 matches at 8 bases. As DNA, the CDR3 is TGTGCCAGCAGCCCCGACTGGACAGGGTCCAATGAGCAGTTCTTC. This gives the protein CASSPDWTGSNEQFF.